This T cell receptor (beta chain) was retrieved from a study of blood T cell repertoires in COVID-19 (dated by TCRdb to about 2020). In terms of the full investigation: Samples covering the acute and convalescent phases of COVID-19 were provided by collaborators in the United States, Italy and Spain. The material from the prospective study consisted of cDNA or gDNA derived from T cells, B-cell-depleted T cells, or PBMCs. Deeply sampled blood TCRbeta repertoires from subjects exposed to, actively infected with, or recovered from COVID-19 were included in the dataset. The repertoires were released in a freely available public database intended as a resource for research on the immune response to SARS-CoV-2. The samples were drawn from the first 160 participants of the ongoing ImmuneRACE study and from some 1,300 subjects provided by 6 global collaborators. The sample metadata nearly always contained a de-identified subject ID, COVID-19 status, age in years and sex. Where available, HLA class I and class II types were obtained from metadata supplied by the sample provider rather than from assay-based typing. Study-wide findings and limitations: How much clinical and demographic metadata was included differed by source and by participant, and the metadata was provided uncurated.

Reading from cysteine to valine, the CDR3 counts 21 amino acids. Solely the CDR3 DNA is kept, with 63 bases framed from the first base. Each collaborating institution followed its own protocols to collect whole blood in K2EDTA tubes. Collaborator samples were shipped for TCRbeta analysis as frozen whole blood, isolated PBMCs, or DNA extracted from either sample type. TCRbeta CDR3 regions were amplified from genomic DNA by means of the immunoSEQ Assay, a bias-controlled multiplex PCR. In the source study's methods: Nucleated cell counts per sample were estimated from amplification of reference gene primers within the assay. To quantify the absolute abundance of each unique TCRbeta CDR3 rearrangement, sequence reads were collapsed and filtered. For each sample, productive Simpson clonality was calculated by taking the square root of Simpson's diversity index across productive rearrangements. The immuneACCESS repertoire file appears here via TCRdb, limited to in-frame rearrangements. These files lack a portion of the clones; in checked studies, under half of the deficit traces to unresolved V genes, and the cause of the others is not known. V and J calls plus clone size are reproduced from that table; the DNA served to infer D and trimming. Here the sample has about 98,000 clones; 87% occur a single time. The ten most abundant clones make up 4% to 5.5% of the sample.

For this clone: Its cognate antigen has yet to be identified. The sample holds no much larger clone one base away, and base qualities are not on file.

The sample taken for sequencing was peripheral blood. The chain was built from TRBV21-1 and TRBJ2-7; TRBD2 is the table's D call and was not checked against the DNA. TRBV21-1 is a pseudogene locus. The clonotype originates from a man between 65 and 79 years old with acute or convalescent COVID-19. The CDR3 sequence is CASSKTPHYSGGASLLYEQYV. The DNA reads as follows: TGTGCCAGCAGCAAAACCCCCCACTATAGCGGGGGGGCTTCCCTCCTATACGAGCAGTACGTC.